The rows below give T cell receptor beta chains drawn from one sample of a study of early T cells in non-severe SARS-CoV-2 infection. TCRdb reanalysed the 5' RACE reads using MiXCR and keeps one entry per CDR3 protein. The sample consists of roughly 56,000 distinct CDR3 sequences, approximately 9.3% of them appearing once. The sample consisted of whole blood. These receptors were collected from an adult who was a healthcare worker with PCR-confirmed SARS-CoV-2 infection or an uninfected control (not recorded which). Both conserved end residues are part of each CDR3. A D gene is named only where the DNA matches it firmly. Rows may omit the clone size; those that give it use once, few, many or a size class.

D gene	V gene	clone size	J gene	CDR3 DNA	CDR3 protein
TRBD1	TRBV19	-	TRBJ1-2	TGTGCCAGTAGTAACACAGGGGCGGTAAATAATGGCTACACCTTC	CASSNTGAVNNGYTF
-	TRBV20-1	many	TRBJ2-1	TGCAGTGCTATTTCTCATACGGGGTACAATGAGCAGTTCTTC	CSAISHTGYNEQFF
-	TRBV7-6	many	TRBJ2-6	TGTGCCAGCAGCCCTTTGCCCTCTGGGGCCAACGTCCTGACTTTC	CASSPLPSGANVLTF
-	TRBV7-9	many	TRBJ2-5	TGTGCCAGCAGACCCGACAGCTTCCAAGAGACCCAGTACTTC	CASRPDSFQETQYF
-	TRBV5-1	few	TRBJ1-4	TGCGCCAGCAGCCAAGGTGGCGATGAAAAACTGTTTTTT	CASSQGGDEKLFF
-	TRBV18	few	TRBJ2-3	TGTGCCAGCTCACCGGGTTGGGAATCAGATACGCAGTATTTT	CASSPGWESDTQYF
-	TRBV28	few	TRBJ1-2	TGTGCCAGCAGTCCCCGCTTTAGACGGGATGGCTACACCTTC	CASSPRFRRDGYTF
-	TRBV29-1	many	TRBJ1-3	TGCAGCGTTGAAGGCTCTGGAAACACCATATATTTT	CSVEGSGNTIYF
TRBD1	TRBV7-3	many	TRBJ1-1	TGTGCCAGCAGCTCCTTGACAGGGGGCGTTGGGGGCACTGAAGCTTTCTTT	CASSSLTGGVGGTEAFF
-	TRBV19	many	TRBJ2-5	TGTGCCAGTAGTATAGGCTTCGGAGGGGGCTTCAGAGAGACCCAGTACTTC	CASSIGFGGGFRETQYF
TRBD2	TRBV20-1	medium-sized	TRBJ2-3	TGCAGTGCAAAGGGTCTAGCGGGGGGGCACACAGATACGCAGTATTTT	CSAKGLAGGHTDTQYF
TRBD1	TRBV12-3/TRBV12-4	-	TRBJ1-2	TGTGCCAGCAGTTTAAGGGCAGGGGGAAGACTAGGAGGCTACACCTTC	CASSLRAGGRLGGYTF
-	TRBV2	many	TRBJ2-1	TGTGCCAGCAGTGATTTTCAGGTGTACAATGAGCAGTTCTTC	CASSDFQVYNEQFF
TRBD1	TRBV11-2	many	TRBJ2-2	TGTGCCAGCAGCTCAATACAGGGGGCGAGGACCGGGGAGCTGTTTTTT	CASSSIQGARTGELFF
TRBD2	TRBV20-1	few	TRBJ2-3	TGCAGTGCTAGTGGCCCGGGACTAGCGGGGGGGCCGACAGATACGCAGTATTTT	CSASGPGLAGGPTDTQYF
-	TRBV5-4	few	TRBJ2-2	TGTGCCAGCAGCTTGGAAGTCGGGGAGCTGTTTTTT	CASSLEVGELFF
-	TRBV11-2	many	TRBJ1-2	TGTGCCAGCAGTCTAGCGCGGGGGAACTATGGCTACACCTTC	CASSLARGNYGYTF
TRBD2	TRBV7-6	many	TRBJ2-5	TGTGCCAGCAGCGGACTAGCGGGGGTAGAGACCCAGTACTTC	CASSGLAGVETQYF
-	TRBV4-1	-	TRBJ1-2	TGCGCCAGCAGCCAAGAAGTGGCGGCAGGGAATGGCTACACCTTC	CASSQEVAAGNGYTF
TRBD2	TRBV19	many	TRBJ2-1	TGTGCCAGTAGTATTTTCGCGGGGGGTACAAATGAGCAGTTCTTC	CASSIFAGGTNEQFF
-	TRBV6-5	few	TRBJ1-2	TGTGCCAGCAGTCGCCGGGACGCCCTCTATGGCTACACCTTC	CASSRRDALYGYTF
-	TRBV7-2	-	TRBJ1-2	TGTGCCAGCAGCTTAGCGGGAGGGGGCTATGGCTACACCTTC	CASSLAGGGYGYTF
TRBD1	TRBV20-1	-	TRBJ1-2	TGCAGTGCCCCAGGGGGAATTACAAACTATGGCTACACCTTC	CSAPGGITNYGYTF
TRBD2	TRBV27	-	TRBJ2-1	TGTGCCAGCAGTTTTGCTAGCGGGAACAATGAGCAGTTCTTC	CASSFASGNNEQFF
-	TRBV29-1	many	TRBJ1-2	TGCAGCGTTGAATTACAGAACTATGGCTACACCTTC	CSVELQNYGYTF
-	TRBV9	many	TRBJ1-3	TGTGCCAGCAGCGTAGGTCCGGGAAACACCATATATTTT	CASSVGPGNTIYF
TRBD1	TRBV12-3/TRBV12-4	many	TRBJ1-2	TGTGCCAGCAGTTACGGGGACAGGGTAGGGAATGGCTACACCTTC	CASSYGDRVGNGYTF
-	TRBV4-1	-	TRBJ1-5	TGCGCCAGCAGCCAAGACCGGGATCAGGCTCAGCATTTT	CASSQDRDQAQHF
-	TRBV5-6	-	TRBJ2-1	TGTGCCAGCAGCTGGACTGGAGACAATGAGCAGTTCTTC	CASSWTGDNEQFF
TRBD2	TRBV5-1	-	TRBJ2-3	TGCGCCAGCAGCGCGGGAGCCACAGATACGCAGTATTTT	CASSAGATDTQYF
TRBD1	TRBV7-7	few	TRBJ2-5	TGTGCCAGCAGCGCCACAGGGGGCGGCGAGACCCAGTACTTC	CASSATGGGETQYF
TRBD1	TRBV2	few	TRBJ2-5	TGTGCCAGCAGTTTTGGACAGGTTCAAGAGACCCAGTACTTC	CASSFGQVQETQYF
TRBD2	TRBV10-2	-	TRBJ2-4	TGCGCCAGCAGTACTAGCGGGGGGGCCTATGACATTCAGTACTTC	CASSTSGGAYDIQYF
-	TRBV12-3/TRBV12-4	few	TRBJ1-2	TGTGCCAGCACCTACTCCGGGACTCCCCTGAATGGCTACACCTTC	CASTYSGTPLNGYTF
TRBD1	TRBV6-6	-	TRBJ1-6	TGTGCCAGCAGTTACTCGAGGAGGGGAGGGGGCGGGAGAGATTCACCCCTCCACTTT	CASSYSRRGGGGRDSPLHF
TRBD1	TRBV4-1	-	TRBJ2-1	TGCGCCAGCAGGTCCACCGGGACAGGGATGAGGCCTGAGCAGTTCTTC	CASRSTGTGMRPEQFF
-	TRBV10-3	few	TRBJ2-2	TGTGCCCCGAGACAGGCTTACACCGGGGAGCTGTTTTTT	CAPRQAYTGELFF
TRBD2	TRBV20-1	few	TRBJ2-3	TGCAGTGCTCCTAAGCGGGGGTACACAGATACGCAGTATTTT	CSAPKRGYTDTQYF
-	TRBV12-3/TRBV12-4	-	TRBJ1-3	TGTGCCAGCAGTTTAGGTCTGTGGCAAAACACCATATATTTT	CASSLGLWQNTIYF
-	TRBV20-1	few	TRBJ2-2	TGCAGTGCTAGAGAATACCAATCGAACACCGGGGAGCTGTTTTTT	CSAREYQSNTGELFF
TRBD2	TRBV18	few	TRBJ2-3	TGTGCCAGCTCACGACTAGCGGGGGAAATCGGCGATACGCAGTATTTT	CASSRLAGEIGDTQYF